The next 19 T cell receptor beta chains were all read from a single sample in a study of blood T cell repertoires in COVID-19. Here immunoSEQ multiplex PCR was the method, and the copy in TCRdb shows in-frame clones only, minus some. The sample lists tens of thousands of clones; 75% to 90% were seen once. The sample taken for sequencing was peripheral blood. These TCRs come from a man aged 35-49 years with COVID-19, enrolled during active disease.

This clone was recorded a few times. The CDR3 protein is CASSQGGAKNIQYF. Here the CDR3 DNA reads TGTGCCAGCAGCCAGGGAGGTGCCAAAAACATTCAGTACTTC. This chain connects TRBV4-2 to TRBJ2-4, with D tentatively TRBD2 (6 bases). With 3 bases removed from V and 1 base from J, the gap between germline ends came to 7 bases. This CDR3 region has 14 residues. The germline CDR1 and CDR2 sequences are LGHNA and YNFKEQ.

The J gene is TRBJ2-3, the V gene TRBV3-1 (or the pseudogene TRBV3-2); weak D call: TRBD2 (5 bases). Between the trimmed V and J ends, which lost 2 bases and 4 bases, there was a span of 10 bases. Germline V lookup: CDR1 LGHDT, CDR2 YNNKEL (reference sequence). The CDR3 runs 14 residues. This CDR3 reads CASSQHGVADTQYF. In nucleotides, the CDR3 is TGTGCCAGCAGCCAACACGGGGTCGCAGATACGCAGTATTTT.

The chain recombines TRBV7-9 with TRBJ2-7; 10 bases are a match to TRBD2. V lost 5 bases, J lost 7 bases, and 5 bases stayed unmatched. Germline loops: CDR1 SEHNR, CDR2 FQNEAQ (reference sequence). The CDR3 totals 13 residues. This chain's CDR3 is CASSTSGAAEQYF. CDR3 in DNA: TGTGCCAGCAGCACTAGCGGGGCGGCGGAGCAGTACTTC.

The CDR3, as DNA: TGTGCCAGCAGCCATTCCCGGGACAAACAAGACGAGCAGTACTTC. Protein sequence: CASSHSRDKQDEQYF. This chain joins TRBV3-1 (or the pseudogene TRBV3-2) and TRBJ2-7; D possibly corresponds to TRBD1 (6 bases). CDR3 length: 15 amino acids. Germline CDR1 reads LGHDT; CDR2 reads YNNKEL (reference sequence). V lost 3 bases and J lost 5, with 17 bases in between.

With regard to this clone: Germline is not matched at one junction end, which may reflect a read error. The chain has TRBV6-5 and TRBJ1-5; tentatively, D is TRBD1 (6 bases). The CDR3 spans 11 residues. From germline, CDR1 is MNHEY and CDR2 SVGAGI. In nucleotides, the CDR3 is TGTGCCACCAGACAGGACAGAACGATGAATTTT. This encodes CATRQDRTMNF.

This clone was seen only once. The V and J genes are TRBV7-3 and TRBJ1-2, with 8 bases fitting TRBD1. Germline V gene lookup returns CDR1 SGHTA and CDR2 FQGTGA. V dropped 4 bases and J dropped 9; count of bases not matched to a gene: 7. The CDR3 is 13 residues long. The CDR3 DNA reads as TGTGCCAGCAGCTCAGGGGGCGAAGGGAGCTACACCTTC. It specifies CASSSGGEGSYTF.

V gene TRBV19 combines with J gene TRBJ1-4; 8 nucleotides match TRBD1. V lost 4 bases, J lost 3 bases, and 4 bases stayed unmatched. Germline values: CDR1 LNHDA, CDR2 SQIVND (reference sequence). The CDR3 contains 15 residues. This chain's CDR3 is CASSSLTGANEKLFF. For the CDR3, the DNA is TGTGCCAGTAGTAGCTTGACAGGGGCTAATGAAAAACTGTTTTTT.

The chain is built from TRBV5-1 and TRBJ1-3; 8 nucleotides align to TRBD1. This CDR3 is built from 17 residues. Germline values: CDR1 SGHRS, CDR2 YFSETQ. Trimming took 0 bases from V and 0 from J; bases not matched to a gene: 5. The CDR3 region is CASSLDGTGFSGNTIYF. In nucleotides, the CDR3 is TGCGCCAGCAGCTTGGATGGGACAGGCTTCTCTGGAAACACCATATATTTT.

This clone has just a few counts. The CDR3 sequence: CASSKGQLNTEAFF. CDR3 nucleotides: TGTGCCAGCAGTAAAGGACAGTTGAACACTGAAGCTTTCTTT. The J gene is TRBJ1-1, the V gene TRBV2; a weak D match, TRBD1 (6 bases). Germline V gene lookup returns CDR1 SNHLY and CDR2 FYNNEI. Deletions cut 5 bases from V and 0 bases from J, with 10 bases between. This CDR3 region has 14 residues.

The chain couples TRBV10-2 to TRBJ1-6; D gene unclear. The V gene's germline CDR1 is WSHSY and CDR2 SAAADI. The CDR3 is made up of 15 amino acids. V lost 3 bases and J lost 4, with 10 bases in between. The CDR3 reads CASSDPPGYNSPLHF. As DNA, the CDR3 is TGCGCCAGCAGTGACCCCCCCGGGTATAATTCACCCCTCCACTTT.

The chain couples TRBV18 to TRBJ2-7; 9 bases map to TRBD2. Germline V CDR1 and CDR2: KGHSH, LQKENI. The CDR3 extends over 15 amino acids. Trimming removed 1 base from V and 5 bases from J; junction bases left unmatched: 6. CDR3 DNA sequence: TGTGCCAGCTCACCACGTGCGGGGGGGCTCGACGAGCAGTACTTC. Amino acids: CASSPRAGGLDEQYF.

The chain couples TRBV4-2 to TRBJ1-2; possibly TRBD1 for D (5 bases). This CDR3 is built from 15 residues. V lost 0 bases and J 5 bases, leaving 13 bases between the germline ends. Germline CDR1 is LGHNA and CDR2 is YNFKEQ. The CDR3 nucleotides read TGTGCCAGCAGCCAAGATAATCAGGGAGGGTATGGCTACACCTTC. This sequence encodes CASSQDNQGGYGYTF.

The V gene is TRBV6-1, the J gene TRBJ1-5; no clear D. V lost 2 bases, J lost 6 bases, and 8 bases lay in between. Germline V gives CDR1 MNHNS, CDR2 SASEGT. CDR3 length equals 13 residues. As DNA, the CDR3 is TGTGCCAGCAGTGAATCTTTAGCTCAGCCCCAGCATTTT. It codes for CASSESLAQPQHF.

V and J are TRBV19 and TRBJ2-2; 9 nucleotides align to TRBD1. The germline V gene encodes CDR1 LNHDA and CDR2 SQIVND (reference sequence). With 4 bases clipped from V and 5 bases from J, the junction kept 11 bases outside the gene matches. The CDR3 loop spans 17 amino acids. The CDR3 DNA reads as TGTGCCAGTAGTAGATCCACGGGACAGGGACGAACCGGGGAGCTGTTTTTT. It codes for CASSRSTGQGRTGELFF.

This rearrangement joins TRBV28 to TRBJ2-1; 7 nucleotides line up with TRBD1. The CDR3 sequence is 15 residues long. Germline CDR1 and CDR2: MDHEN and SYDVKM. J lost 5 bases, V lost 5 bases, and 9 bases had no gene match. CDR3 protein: CASSPHRGQHNEQFF. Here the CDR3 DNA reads TGTGCCAGCAGTCCCCACAGGGGTCAGCACAATGAGCAGTTCTTC.

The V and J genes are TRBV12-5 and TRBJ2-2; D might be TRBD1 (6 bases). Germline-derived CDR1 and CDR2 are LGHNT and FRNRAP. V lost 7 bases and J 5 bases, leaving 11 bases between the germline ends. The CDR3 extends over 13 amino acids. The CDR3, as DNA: TGTGCTAGTGCCTTGCAGGGGACCGGGGAGCTGTTTTTT. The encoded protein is CASALQGTGELFF. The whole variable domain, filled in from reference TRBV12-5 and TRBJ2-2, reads DARVTQTPRHKVTEMGQEVTMRCQPILGHNTVFWYRQTMMQGLELLAYFRNRAPLDDSGMPKDRFSAEMPDATLATLKIQPSEPRDSAVYFCASALQGTGELFFGEGSRLTVL.

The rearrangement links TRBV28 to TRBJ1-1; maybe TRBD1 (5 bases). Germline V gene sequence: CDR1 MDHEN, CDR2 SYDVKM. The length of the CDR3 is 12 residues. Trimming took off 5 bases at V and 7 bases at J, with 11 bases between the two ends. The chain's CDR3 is CASSPTAYEAFF. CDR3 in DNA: TGTGCCAGCAGTCCGACAGCCTATGAAGCTTTCTTT.

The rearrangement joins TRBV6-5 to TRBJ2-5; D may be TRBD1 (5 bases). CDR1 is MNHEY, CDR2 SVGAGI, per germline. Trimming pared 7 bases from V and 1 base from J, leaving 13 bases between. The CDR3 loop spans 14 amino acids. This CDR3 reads CASKYRYLQETQYF. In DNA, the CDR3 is TGTGCCAGCAAATACAGGTATCTCCAAGAGACCCAGTACTTC.

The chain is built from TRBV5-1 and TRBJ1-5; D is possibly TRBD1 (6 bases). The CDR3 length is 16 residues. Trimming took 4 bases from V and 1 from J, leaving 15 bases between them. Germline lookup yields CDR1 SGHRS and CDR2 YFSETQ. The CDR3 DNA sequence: TGCGCCAGCAGCCCCTCCGAGGGGGGGAGCAATCAGCCCCAGCATTTT. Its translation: CASSPSEGGSNQPQHF.